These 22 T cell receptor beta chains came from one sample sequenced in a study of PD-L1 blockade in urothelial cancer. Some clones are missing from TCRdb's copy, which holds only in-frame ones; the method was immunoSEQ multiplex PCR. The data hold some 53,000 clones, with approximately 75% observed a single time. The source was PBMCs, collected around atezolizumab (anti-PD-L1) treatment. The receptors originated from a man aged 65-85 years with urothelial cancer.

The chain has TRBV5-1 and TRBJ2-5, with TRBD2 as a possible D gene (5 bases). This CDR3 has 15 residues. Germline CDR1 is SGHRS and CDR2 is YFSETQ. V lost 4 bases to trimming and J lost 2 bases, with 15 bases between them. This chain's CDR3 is CASSLNRGRQETQYF. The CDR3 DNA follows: TGCGCCAGCAGCCTAAATCGGGGTCGGCAAGAGACCCAGTACTTC.

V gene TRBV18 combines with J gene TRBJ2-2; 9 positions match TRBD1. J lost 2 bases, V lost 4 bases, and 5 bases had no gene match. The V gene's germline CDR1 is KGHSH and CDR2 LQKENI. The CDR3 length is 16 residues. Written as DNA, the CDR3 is TGTGCCAGCTCACGACCGGGACAGGGTAACACCGGGGAGCTGTTTTTT. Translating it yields CASSRPGQGNTGELFF.

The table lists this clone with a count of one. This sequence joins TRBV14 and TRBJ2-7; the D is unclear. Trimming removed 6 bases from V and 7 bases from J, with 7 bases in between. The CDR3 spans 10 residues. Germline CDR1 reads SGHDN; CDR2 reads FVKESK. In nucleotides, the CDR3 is TGTGCCAGCAGTTCTGCGGAGCAGTACTTC. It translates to CASSSAEQYF.

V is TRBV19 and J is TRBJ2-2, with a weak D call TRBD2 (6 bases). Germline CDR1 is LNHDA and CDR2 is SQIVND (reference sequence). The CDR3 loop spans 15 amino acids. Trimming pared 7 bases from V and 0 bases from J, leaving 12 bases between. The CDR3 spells CASTMGGTNTGELFF. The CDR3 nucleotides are TGTGCCAGTACTATGGGAGGAACGAACACCGGGGAGCTGTTTTTT.

The DNA for the CDR3 is TGCGCCAGCAGCCAAGATATTTGGACAGACTACGAGCAGTACTTC. Protein sequence: CASSQDIWTDYEQYF. The chain has TRBV4-3 and TRBJ2-7; D perhaps matches TRBD1 (6 bases). The CDR3 spans 15 residues. The germline V gene encodes CDR1 LGHNA and CDR2 YSLEER. Between the trimmed V and J ends, which lost 0 bases and 3 bases, there was a span of 12 bases.

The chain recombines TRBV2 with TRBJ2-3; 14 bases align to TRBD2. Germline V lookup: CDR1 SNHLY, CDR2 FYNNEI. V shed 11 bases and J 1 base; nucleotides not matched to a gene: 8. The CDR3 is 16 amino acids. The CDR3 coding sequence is TGTGCCGGCAAGACTAGCGGGGGGGCCGGCACAGATACGCAGTATTTT. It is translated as CAGKTSGGAGTDTQYF.

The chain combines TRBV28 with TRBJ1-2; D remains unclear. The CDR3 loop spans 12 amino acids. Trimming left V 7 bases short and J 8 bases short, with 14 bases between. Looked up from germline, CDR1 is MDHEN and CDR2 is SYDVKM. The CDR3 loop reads CASTPLAGGYTF. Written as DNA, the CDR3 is TGTGCCAGCACGCCGCTCGCGGGGGGCTACACCTTC.

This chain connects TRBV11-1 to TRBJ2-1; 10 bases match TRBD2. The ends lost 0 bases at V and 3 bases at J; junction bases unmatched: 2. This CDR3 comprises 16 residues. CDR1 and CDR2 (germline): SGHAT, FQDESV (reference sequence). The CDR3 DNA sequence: TGTGCCAGCAGCTTAGCGGGGACTAGCGTCTACAATGAGCAGTTCTTC. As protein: CASSLAGTSVYNEQFF.

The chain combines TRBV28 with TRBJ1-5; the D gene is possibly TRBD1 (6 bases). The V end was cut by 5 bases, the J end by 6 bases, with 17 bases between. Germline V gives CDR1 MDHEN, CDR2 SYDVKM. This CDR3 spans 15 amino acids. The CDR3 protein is CASSPPGLGAQPQHF. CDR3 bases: TGTGCCAGCAGTCCCCCGGGGTTGGGGGCTCAGCCCCAGCATTTT.

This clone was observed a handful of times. CDR3 in amino acids: CASSRGHKYEQYF. The CDR3 nucleotides are TGTGCCAGCAGCCGAGGACACAAATACGAGCAGTACTTC. The V call is TRBV7-9, the J call TRBJ2-7, with D tentatively TRBD1 (5 bases). The germline CDR1 and CDR2 sequences are SEHNR and FQNEAQ (reference sequence). Deletions cut 5 bases from V and 4 bases from J, with 12 bases between. The CDR3 is 13 residues long.

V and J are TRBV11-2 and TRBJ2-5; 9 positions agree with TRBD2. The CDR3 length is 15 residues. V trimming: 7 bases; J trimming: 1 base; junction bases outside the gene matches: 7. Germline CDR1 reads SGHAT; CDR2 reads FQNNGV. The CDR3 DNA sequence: TGTGCCAGCACCTTTAGCGGGGGCTCCCAAGAGACCCAGTACTTC. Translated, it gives CASTFSGGSQETQYF.

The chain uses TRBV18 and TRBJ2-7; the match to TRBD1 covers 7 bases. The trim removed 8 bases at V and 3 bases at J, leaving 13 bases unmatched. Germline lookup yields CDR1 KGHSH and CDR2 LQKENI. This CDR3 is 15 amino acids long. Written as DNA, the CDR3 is TGTGCCAGCCCCCCGGGACAGTTAGGAGACTACGAGCAGTACTTC. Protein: CASPPGQLGDYEQYF.

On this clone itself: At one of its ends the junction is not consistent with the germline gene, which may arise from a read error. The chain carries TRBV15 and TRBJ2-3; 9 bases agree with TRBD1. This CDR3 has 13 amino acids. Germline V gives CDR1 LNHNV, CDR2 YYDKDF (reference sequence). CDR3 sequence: CATSRNRGLFLNF. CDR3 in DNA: TGTGCCACCAGCAGGAACAGGGGGCTTTTTCTTAATTTT.

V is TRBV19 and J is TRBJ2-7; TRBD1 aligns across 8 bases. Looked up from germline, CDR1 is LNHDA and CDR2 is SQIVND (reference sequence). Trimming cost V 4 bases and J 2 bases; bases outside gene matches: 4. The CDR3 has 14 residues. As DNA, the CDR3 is TGTGCCAGTAGTAGAGGACAGGGAACCTACGAGCAGTACTTC. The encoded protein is CASSRGQGTYEQYF.

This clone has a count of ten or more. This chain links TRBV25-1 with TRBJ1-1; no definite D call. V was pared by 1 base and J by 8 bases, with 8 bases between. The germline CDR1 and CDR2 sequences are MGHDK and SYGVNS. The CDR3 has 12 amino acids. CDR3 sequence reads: CASSELPGEAFF. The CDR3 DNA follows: TGTGCCAGCAGTGAATTGCCAGGAGAAGCTTTCTTT.

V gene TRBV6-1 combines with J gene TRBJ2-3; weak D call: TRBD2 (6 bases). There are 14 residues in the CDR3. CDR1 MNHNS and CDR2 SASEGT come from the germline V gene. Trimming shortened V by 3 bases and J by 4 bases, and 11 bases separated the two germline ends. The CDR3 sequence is CASSDPAGSDTQYF. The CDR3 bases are TGTGCCAGCAGTGATCCGGCGGGGTCAGATACGCAGTATTTT.

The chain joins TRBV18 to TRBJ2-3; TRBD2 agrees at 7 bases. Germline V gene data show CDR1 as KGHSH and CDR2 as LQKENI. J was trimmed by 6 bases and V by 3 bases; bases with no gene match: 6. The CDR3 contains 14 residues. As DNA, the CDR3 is TGTGCCAGCTCACCGGTAGCGGGCGACGATACGCAGTATTTT. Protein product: CASSPVAGDDTQYF.

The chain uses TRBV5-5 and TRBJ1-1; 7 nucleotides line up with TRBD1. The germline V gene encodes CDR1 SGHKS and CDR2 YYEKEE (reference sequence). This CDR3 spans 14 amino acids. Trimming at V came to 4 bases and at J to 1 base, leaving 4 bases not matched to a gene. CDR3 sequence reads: CASSLGQANTEAFF. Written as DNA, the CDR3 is TGTGCCAGCAGCCTAGGACAGGCGAACACTGAAGCTTTCTTT.

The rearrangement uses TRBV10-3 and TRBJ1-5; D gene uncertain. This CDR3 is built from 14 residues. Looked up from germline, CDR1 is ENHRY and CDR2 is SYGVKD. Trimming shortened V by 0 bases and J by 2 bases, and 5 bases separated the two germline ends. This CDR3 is CAISESGGNQPQHF. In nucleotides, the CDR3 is TGTGCCATCAGTGAGTCGGGCGGCAATCAGCCCCAGCATTTT.

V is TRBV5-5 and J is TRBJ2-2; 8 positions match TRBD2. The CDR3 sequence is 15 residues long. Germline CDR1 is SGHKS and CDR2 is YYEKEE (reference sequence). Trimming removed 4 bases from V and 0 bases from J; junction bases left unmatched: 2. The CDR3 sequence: CASSPLAANTGELFF. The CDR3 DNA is TGTGCCAGCAGCCCACTAGCGGCGAACACCGGGGAGCTGTTTTTT.

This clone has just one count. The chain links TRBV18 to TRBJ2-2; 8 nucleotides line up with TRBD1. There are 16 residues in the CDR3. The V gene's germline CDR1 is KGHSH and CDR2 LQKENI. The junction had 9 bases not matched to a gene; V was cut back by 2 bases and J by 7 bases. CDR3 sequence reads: CASSPRQGRNVGELFF. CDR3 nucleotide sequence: TGTGCCAGCTCACCAAGACAGGGGCGAAATGTCGGGGAGCTGTTTTTT. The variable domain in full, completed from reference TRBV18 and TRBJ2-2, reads NAGVMQNPRHLVRRRGQEARLRCSPMKGHSHVYWYRQLPEEGLKFMVYLQKENIIDESGMPKERFSAEFPKEGPSILRIQQVVRGDSAAYFCASSPRQGRNVGELFFGEGSRLTVL.

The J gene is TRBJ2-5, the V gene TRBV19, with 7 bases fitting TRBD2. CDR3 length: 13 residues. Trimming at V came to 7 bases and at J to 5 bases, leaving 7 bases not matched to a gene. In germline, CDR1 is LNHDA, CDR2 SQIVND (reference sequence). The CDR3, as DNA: TGTGCCAGTACCGCAAGCGGGGAGGAGACCCAGTACTTC. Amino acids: CASTASGEETQYF. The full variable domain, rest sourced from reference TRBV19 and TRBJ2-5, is DGGITQSPKYLFRKEGQNVTLSCEQNLNHDAMYWYRQDPGQGLRLIYYSQIVNDFQKGDIAEGYSVSREKKESFPLTVTSAQKNPTAFYLCASTASGEETQYFGPGTRLLVL.